This paragraph covers one T cell receptor (beta chain) sequence. This clonotype was detected a few times. There is no known antigen for this receptor. No base quality values were provided; no much bigger clone lies one nucleotide off. The CDR3, cysteine through phenylalanine, is 15 amino acids long. The only DNA kept is the CDR3, 45 bases in frame from the first base. The germline V gene (reference sequence) yields DFQATT for CDR1 and SNEGSKA for CDR2. The library was made by RACE. The sequencing machine was a NextSeq 500. Library preparation attached unique molecular identifiers to individual cDNA molecules for quantitative, reproducible TCR counting. In the source study's methods: Samples had a median of roughly 100,000 TCRs, with a range from about 23,224 to 750,000. V, J and CDR3 annotation of the TCR reads was performed with the Decombinator software suite. For PS versus PT1 abundance plots, all samples were subsampled to the same number of TCRs (28,000). Expanded TCRs were defined as absent before sensitization and observed at least eight times at the 2-week time point. Using fastp at Q25 and MiXCR, TCRdb reprocessed the public reads and kept productive beta chains. Records with the same CDR3 protein are collapsed into one entry carrying the most frequent genes and DNA. These V and J calls rely on TCRdb rather than the paper's analysis. The sample table contains about 55,000 distinct CDR3 sequences; only one count was recorded for approximately 10% of them. Of the sample, roughly 9% is held by the ten largest clones.

These data come from a study of human T cells and chemical hapten exposure (dated by TCRdb to about 2021). For the study in its entirety: For sensitization, 2% DPC in acetone was applied to an approximately 2 cm by approximately 2 cm area of upper inner arm skin. The study tracked peripheral blood TCR repertoire changes in vivo during primary and secondary sensitization to the hapten diphenylcyclopropenone (DPC) in alopecia patients. Patient blood was sampled pre-sensitization (week 0) and at 2, 6 and about 24 weeks after DPC sensitization. Each blood RNA sample was used to sequence both TCR alpha and TCR beta chains. The mostly female patient cohort included alopecia areata with under or over 50% scalp involvement, alopecia totalis and alopecia universalis. Twenty-nine alopecia patients provided blood for TCR sequencing at one to four time points (pre-sensitization, 2, 6 and 24 weeks). Throughout the roughly 25-week study period, patients were also given weekly therapeutic DPC doses on the scalp. Patch testing was done on the upper back using Finn chambers containing 0.01% DPC, and results were scored after 6 days according to International Contact Dermatitis Research Group standards. Libraries were pooled for sequencing, and variation in per-sample TCR yields was attributed mainly to small differences in library volumes within the pool.

The time point label, read with the paper, signifies: pre-sensitization, week 0. The sample's treatment or condition label, in plain terms: therapeutic diphenylcyclopropenone sensitization with weekly scalp DPC. Total RNA was extracted from unfractionated whole blood collected in Tempus Blood RNA tubes. At each patch-test visit, blood was drawn before the patch test was applied. Eligible patients were aged 18 to 70, diagnosed with alopecia, deemed suitable for DPC therapy, and excluded if pregnant. Broader findings and caveats from the paper: Expanded TCRs formed significantly more large CDR3 similarity clusters than pre-sensitization or healthy control sets, consistent with antigen-driven responses. A positive correlation was found between the number of PT1 expanded TCRs and patch test score, with significance reached at thresholds 8, 16 and 32 but not 4. Repeated subsampling changed both the strength of the expansion versus patch-test correlation and the threshold at which the correlation became significant. DPC sensitization did not change how many TCRs were above 1 in 1000 frequency, and no evidence was found of alterations in global repertoire structure. Because all patients had alopecia, a presumed autoimmune disease, the immune response of the patients might differ from that of healthy individuals.

The sample was whole blood, taken in connection with sensitization to the hapten diphenylcyclopropenone (DPC). Rearrangement joined TRBV20-1 to TRBJ2-6; a stretch of 8 junction bases matches TRBD1. This receptor was obtained from a woman aged 25 to 39 with alopecia areata. Some clones in this sample may be carry-over from other donors' samples. In nucleotides, the sequence is TGCAGCGGGACAGGTACATTCTCTGGGGCCAACGTCCTGACTTTC. This gives the protein CSGTGTFSGANVLTF.